The 5 T cell receptor beta chains in this list originate from one sample, sequenced in a study of untreated major depressive disorder. Generated by immunoSEQ multiplex PCR, the TCRdb table keeps only in-frame clones and is missing some. The table lists 20,000 to 25,000 clones, about nine tenths of them singletons. Material: CD4+ T cells from PBMCs. These receptors all come from a woman between 40 and 50 years old in good health.

This sequence joins TRBV25-1 and TRBJ1-2, with D unresolved. CDR3 size: 14 residues. Germline-derived CDR1 and CDR2 are MGHDK and SYGVNS. Trimming removed 2 bases from V and 3 bases from J, with 10 bases in between. The CDR3 loop is CASSEGYGDYGYTF. CDR3 bases: TGTGCCAGCAGTGAAGGGTACGGGGACTATGGCTACACCTTC.

The chain uses TRBV5-8 and TRBJ2-1; 9 bases align to TRBD1. Germline CDR1 SGHTS, CDR2 YDEGEE. The CDR3 sequence is 17 residues long. V lost 3 bases to trimming and J lost 1 base; unmatched junction nucleotides: 8. Here the CDR3 reads CASSSAGTGLSYNEQFF. CDR3 DNA: TGTGCCAGCAGCTCGGCAGGGACAGGGTTATCCTACAATGAGCAGTTCTTC.

The chain employs TRBV27 and TRBJ1-2; 9 bases map to TRBD1. J gave up 3 bases and V 0 bases, and 2 bases lay outside the gene matches. Per the germline V gene, CDR1 is MNHEY and CDR2 is SMNVEV (reference sequence). The CDR3 consists of 15 residues. CDR3 sequence reads: CASSLSRDRDYGYTF. In DNA, the CDR3 is TGTGCCAGCAGTTTATCCCGGGACAGGGACTATGGCTACACCTTC.

The chain employs TRBV10-3 and TRBJ1-2; D ambiguous. Germline CDR1 is ENHRY and CDR2 is SYGVKD. This CDR3 has 15 amino acids. Trimming stripped 0 bases from V and 6 bases from J, with 14 bases between. Here the CDR3 DNA reads TGTGCCATCAGTGAGTCGGGTGGTCGGTCTGATGGCTACACCTTC. It translates to CAISESGGRSDGYTF.

The rearrangement joins TRBV6-6 to TRBJ1-1; no clear D gene. The CDR3 is made up of 11 amino acids. CDR1 and CDR2 from the germline V gene are MNHNY and SVGAGI (reference sequence). The V end was cut by 6 bases, the J end by 3 bases, with 5 bases between. CDR3 amino acids: CASRYDTEAFF. The CDR3 bases are TGTGCCAGCAGGTATGACACTGAAGCTTTCTTT.